What follows is one T cell receptor (beta chain) and its context. Its target is not known. This sample is drawn from a study of CD4+ T cells in melanoma. Germline V gene sequence: CDR1 MGHRA, CDR2 YSYEKL. The CDR3 is 16 amino acids. V lost 4 bases, J lost 1 base, and 16 bases lay in between. The data were produced by immunoSEQ multiplex PCR, yet TCRdb's version contains in-frame clones alone and is incomplete. There are around 12,000 clones in the sample; 66% occur only once, and about 8.9% lies in the top ten. General study results and limits: A reported correlation linked neoantigen-specific CD4+ T cells to CD8+, macrophage and B cell function. In melanoma, neoantigen-specific CD4+ T cells reportedly differed in differentiation state.

This TCR was recovered from a human donor with melanoma. Sequenced: cells from a culture (not recorded whether cultured in vitro). The rearrangement joins TRBV4-1 to TRBJ1-1; a possible D gene is TRBD1 (5 bases). Here the CDR3 reads CASSLGRGRRNTEAFF. The CDR3, as DNA: TGCGCCAGCAGCCTAGGGCGGGGCAGGCGGAACACTGAAGCTTTCTTT.